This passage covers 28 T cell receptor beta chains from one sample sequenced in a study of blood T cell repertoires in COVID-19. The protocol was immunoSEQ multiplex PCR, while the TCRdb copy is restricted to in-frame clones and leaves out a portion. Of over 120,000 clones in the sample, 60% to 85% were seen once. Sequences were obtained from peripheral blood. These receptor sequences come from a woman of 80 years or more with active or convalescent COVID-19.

CDR3 loop: CASSPGLVSTDTQYF. As DNA, the CDR3 is TGCGCCAGCAGTCCCGGACTAGTCAGCACAGATACGCAGTATTTT. The rearrangement links TRBV5-1 to TRBJ2-3; 7 bases match TRBD2. The CDR3 runs to 15 residues. The germline CDR1 and CDR2 sequences are SGHRS and YFSETQ. V lost 5 bases to trimming and J lost 0 bases; unmatched junction nucleotides: 6. The variable domain in full, completed from reference TRBV5-1 and TRBJ2-3, reads KAGVTQTPRYLIKTRGQQVTLSCSPISGHRSVSWYQQTPGQGLQFLFEYFSETQRNKGNFPGRFSGRQFSNSRSEMNVSTLELGDSALYLCASSPGLVSTDTQYFGPGTRLTVL.

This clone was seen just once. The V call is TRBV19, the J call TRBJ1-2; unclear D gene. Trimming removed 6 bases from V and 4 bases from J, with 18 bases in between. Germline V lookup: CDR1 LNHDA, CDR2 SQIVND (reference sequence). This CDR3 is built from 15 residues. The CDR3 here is CASSPRGGGPYGYTF. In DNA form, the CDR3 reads TGTGCCAGTAGCCCCCGCGGAGGAGGTCCCTATGGCTACACCTTC.

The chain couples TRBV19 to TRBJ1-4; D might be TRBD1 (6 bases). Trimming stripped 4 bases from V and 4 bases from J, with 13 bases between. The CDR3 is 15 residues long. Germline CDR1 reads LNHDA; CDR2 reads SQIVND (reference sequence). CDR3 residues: CASSTLPGVNEKLFF. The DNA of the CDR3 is TGTGCCAGTAGTACACTCCCAGGGGTTAATGAAAAACTGTTTTTT.

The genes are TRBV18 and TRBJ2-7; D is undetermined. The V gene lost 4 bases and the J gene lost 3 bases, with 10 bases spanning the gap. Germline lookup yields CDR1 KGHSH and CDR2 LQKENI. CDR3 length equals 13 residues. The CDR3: CASSLGAHYEQYF. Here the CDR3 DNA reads TGTGCCAGCTCACTTGGAGCGCACTACGAGCAGTACTTC.

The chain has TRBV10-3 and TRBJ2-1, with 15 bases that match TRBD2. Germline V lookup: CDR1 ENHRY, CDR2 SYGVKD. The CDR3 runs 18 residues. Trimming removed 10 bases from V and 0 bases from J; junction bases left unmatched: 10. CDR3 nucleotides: TGTGCCACCGGGACTAGCGGGGGGTCGATGAGCTCCTACAATGAGCAGTTCTTC. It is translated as CATGTSGGSMSSYNEQFF.

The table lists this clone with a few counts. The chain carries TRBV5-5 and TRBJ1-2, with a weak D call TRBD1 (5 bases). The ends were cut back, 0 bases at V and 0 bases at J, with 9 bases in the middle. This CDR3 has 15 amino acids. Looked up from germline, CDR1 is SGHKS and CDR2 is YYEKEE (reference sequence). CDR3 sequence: CASSLAGGANYGYTF. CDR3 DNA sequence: TGTGCCAGCAGCTTGGCCGGGGGGGCTAACTATGGCTACACCTTC.

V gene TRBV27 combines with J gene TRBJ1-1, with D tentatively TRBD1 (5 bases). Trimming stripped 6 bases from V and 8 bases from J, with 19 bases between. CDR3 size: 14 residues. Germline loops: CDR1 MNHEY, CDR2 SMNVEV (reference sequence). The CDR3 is CASRATGRLTEAFF. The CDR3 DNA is TGTGCCAGCAGAGCAACAGGTCGTCTCACCGAAGCTTTCTTT.

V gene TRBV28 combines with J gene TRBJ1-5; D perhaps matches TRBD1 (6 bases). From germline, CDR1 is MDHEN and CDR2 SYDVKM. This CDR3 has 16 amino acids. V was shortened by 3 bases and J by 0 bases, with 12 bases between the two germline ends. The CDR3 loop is CASSFIGQHSNQPQHF. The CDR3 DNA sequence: TGTGCCAGCAGTTTTATCGGACAGCATAGCAATCAGCCCCAGCATTTT.

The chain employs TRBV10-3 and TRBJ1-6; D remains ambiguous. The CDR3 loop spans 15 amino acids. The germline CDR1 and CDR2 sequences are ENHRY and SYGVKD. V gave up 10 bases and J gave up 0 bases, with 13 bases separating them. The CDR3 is CATKGGSSYNSPLHF. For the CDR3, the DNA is TGTGCCACGAAAGGAGGGAGCTCCTATAATTCACCCCTCCACTTT.

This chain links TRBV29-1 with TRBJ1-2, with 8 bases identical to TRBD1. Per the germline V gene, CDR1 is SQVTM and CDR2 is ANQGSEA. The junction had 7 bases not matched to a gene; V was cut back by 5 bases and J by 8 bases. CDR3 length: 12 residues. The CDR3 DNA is TGCAGCGTTAAGCAGGGGGCGCAGGGCTACACCTTC. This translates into CSVKQGAQGYTF.

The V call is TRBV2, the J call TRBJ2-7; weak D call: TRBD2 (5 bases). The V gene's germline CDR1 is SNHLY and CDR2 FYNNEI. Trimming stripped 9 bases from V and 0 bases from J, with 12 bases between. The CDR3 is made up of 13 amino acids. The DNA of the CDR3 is TGTGCCAGTGGACTTTTAACCTCCTACGAGCAGTACTTC. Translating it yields CASGLLTSYEQYF.

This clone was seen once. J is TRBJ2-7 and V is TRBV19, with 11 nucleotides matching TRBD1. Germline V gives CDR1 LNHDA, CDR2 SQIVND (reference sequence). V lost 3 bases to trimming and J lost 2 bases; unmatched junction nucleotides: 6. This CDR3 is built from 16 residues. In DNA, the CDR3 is TGTGCCAGTAGTATGTTTCCGGGACAGGGGGCCTACGAGCAGTACTTC. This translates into CASSMFPGQGAYEQYF.

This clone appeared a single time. The CDR3 sequence is CASSQEVGRAHGTIGNTIYF. CDR3 DNA: TGCGCCAGCAGCCAAGAGGTCGGGAGGGCTCACGGCACAATTGGAAACACCATATATTTT. This chain joins TRBV4-1 and TRBJ1-3; unclear D gene. V was shortened by 0 bases and J by 3 bases, with 24 bases between the two germline ends. In germline, CDR1 is MGHRA, CDR2 YSYEKL. There are 20 residues in the CDR3.

CDR3 coding DNA: TGTGCCAGCAGTGGGCTCGAAGAGACCCAGTACTTC. It translates to CASSGLEETQYF. The genes are TRBV3-1 (or the pseudogene TRBV3-2) and TRBJ2-5; D unclear. Germline V lookup: CDR1 LGHDT, CDR2 YNNKEL (reference sequence). V lost 6 bases, J lost 3 bases, and 8 bases lay in between. The CDR3 covers 12 residues.

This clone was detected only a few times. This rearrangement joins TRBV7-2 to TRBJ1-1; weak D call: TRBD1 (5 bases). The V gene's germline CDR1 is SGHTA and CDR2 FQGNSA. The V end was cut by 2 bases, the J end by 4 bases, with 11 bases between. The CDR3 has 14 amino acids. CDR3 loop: CASSLISGGTEAFF. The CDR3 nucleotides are TGTGCCAGCAGCTTAATTTCGGGGGGCACTGAAGCTTTCTTT. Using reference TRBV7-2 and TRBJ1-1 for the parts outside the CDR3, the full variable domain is GAGVSQSPSNKVTEKGKDVELRCDPISGHTALYWYRQSLGQGLEFLIYFQGNSAPDKSGLPSDRFSAERTGGSVSTLTIQRTQQEDSAVYLCASSLISGGTEAFFGQGTRLTVV.

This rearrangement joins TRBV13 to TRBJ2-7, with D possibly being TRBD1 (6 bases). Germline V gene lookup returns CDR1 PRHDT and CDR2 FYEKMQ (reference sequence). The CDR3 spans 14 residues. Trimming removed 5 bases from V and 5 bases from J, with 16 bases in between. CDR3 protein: CASSAPQGYHEQYF. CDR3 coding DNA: TGTGCCAGCAGCGCCCCACAGGGATACCACGAGCAGTACTTC.

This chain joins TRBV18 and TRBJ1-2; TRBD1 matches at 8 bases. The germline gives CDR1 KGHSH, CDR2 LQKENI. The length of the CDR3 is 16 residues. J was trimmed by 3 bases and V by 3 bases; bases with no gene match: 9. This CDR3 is CASSPPATGGYYGYTF. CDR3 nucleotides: TGTGCCAGCTCACCCCCGGCCACAGGGGGATACTATGGCTACACCTTC.

CDR3 region: CASSLGDRDFSNSPLHF. The CDR3, as DNA: TGTGCCAGCAGCTTAGGCGACAGGGATTTTAGTAATTCACCCCTCCACTTT. The gene calls are TRBV13 and TRBJ1-6; 7 nucleotides line up with TRBD1. Germline-derived CDR1 and CDR2 are PRHDT and FYEKMQ (reference sequence). Losses at the gene ends were 0 bases for V and 6 bases for J; bases not matched to a gene: 8. The CDR3 is made up of 17 amino acids.

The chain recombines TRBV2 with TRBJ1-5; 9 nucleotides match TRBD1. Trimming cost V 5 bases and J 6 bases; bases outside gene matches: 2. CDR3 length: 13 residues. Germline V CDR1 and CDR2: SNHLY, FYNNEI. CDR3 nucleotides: TGTGCCAGCAGTCGGACAGGGGTTCAGCCCCAGCATTTT. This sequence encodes CASSRTGVQPQHF.

In DNA, the CDR3 is TGTGCCAGCAAGTTCGGTGAAAAACTGTTTTTT. Residues: CASKFGEKLFF. V is TRBV6-5 and J is TRBJ1-4, with no clear D. The V gene lost 7 bases and the J gene lost 7 bases, with 7 bases spanning the gap. CDR1 MNHEY and CDR2 SVGAGI come from the germline V gene. CDR3 size: 11 residues.

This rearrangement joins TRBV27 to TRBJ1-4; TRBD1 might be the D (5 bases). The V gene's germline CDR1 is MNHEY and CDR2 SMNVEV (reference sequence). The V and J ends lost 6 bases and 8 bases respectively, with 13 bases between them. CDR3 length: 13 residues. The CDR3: CASRGQVGEKLFF. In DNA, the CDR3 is TGTGCCAGCAGGGGGCAGGTAGGGGAAAAACTGTTTTTT.

The CDR3 loop is CAISDGREETQYF. DNA of the CDR3: TGTGCCATCAGTGACGGGAGAGAAGAGACCCAGTACTTC. The rearrangement links TRBV10-3 to TRBJ2-5; TRBD2 might be the D (6 bases). The CDR3 is 13 amino acids. Trimming took 3 bases from V and 3 from J, leaving 8 bases between them. CDR1 ENHRY and CDR2 SYGVKD come from the germline V gene.

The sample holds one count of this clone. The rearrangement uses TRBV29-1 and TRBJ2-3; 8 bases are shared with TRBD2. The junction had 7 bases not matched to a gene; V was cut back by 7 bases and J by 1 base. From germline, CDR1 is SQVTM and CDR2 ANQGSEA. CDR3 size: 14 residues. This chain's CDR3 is CSAERSGGTDTQYF. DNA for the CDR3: TGCAGCGCTGAGCGTAGCGGGGGCACAGATACGCAGTATTTT.

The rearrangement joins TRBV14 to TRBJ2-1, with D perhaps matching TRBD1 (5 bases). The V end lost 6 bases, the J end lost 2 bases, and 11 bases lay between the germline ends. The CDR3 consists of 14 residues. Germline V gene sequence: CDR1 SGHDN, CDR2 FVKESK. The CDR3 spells CASRGRATYNEQFF. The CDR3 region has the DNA TGTGCCAGCAGGGGCAGGGCCACCTACAATGAGCAGTTCTTC.

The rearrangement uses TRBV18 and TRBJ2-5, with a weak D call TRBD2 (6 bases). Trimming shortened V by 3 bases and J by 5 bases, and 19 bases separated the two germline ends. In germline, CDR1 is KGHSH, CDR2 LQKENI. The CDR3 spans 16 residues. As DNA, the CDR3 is TGTGCCAGCTCACCGGGGACTCACAACCTCGGGGAGACCCAGTACTTC. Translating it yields CASSPGTHNLGETQYF.

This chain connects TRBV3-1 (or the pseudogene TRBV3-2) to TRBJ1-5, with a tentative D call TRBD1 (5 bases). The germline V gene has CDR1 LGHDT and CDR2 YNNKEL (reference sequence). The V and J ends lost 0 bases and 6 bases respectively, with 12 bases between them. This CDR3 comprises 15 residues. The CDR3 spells CASSQEWGELQPQHF. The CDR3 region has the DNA TGTGCCAGCAGCCAAGAATGGGGGGAACTTCAGCCCCAGCATTTT.

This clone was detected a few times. CDR3 protein: CAIRPGQGALAEAFF. Here the CDR3 DNA reads TGTGCCATCAGGCCGGGACAGGGGGCGCTAGCTGAAGCTTTCTTT. This chain joins TRBV10-3 and TRBJ1-1, with 12 bases that match TRBD1. V dropped 6 bases and J dropped 6; count of bases not matched to a gene: 8. CDR3 length equals 15 residues. The germline gives CDR1 ENHRY, CDR2 SYGVKD.

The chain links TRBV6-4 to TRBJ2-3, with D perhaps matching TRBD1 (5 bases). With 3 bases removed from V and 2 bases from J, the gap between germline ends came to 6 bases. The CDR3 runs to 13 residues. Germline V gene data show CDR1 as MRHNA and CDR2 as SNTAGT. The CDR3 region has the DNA TGTGCCAGCAGTGAACAGGCCACAGATACGCAGTATTTT. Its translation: CASSEQATDTQYF.